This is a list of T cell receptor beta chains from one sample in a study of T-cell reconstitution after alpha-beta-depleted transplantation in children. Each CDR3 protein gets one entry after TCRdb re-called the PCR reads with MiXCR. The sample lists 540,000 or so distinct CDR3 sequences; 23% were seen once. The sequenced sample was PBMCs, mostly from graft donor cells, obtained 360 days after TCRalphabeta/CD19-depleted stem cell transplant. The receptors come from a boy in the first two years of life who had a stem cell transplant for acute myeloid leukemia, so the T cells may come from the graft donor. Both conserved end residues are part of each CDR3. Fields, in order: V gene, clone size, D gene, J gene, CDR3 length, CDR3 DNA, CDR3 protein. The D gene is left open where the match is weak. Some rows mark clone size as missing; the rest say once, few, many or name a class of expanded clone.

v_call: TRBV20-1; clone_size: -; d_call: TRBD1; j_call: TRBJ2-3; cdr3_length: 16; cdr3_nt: TGCAGTGCTAGGTCCCACAGGGGGCCTAGCACAGATACGCAGTATTTT; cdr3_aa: CSARSHRGPSTDTQYF
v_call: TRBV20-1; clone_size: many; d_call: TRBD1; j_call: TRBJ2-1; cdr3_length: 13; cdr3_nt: TGCAGTGCCCTCCAGGGACAGAACAATGAGCAGTTCTTC; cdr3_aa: CSALQGQNNEQFF
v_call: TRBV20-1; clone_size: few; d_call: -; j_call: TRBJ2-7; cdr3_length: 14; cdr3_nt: TGCAGTGCTAGATCCGGCCAGGGGATAAACGAGCAGTACTTC; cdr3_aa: CSARSGQGINEQYF
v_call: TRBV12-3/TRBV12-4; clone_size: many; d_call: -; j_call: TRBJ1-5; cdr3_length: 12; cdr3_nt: TGTGCCAGCAGCTTCTTCAATCAGCCCCAGCATTTT; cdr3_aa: CASSFFNQPQHF
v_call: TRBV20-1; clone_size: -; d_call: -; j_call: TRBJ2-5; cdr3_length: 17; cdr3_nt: TGCAGTGCTAGGGACCAATGGCGGGGTCAGGGACAAGAGACCCAGTACTTC; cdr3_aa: CSARDQWRGQGQETQYF
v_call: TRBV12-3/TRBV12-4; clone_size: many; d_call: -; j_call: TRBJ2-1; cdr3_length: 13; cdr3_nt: TGTGCCAGCAGTTTAAACGCCGGGACGGACAAGTTCTTC; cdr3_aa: CASSLNAGTDKFF
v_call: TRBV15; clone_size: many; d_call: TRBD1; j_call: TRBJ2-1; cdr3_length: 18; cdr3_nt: TGTGCCACCAGCAGAGAGCGGGTTGACAGGGGGCGCAGCAATGAGCAGTTCTTC; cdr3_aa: CATSRERVDRGRSNEQFF
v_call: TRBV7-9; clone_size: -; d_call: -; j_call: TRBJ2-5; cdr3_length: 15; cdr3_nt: TGTGCCAGCAGCCCTAATGGACTGGTCCAAGAGACCCAGTACTTC; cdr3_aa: CASSPNGLVQETQYF
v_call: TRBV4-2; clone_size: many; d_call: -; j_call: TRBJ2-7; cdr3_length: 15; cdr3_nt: TGTGCCAGCAGCCATGGCAGCGTCACCTCCTACGAGCAGTACTTC; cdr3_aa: CASSHGSVTSYEQYF
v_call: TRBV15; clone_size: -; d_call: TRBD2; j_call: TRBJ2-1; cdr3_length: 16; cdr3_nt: TGTGCCACCAGCAGACATAGCGGGGGAGTTGGCAATGAGCAGTTCTTC; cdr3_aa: CATSRHSGGVGNEQFF